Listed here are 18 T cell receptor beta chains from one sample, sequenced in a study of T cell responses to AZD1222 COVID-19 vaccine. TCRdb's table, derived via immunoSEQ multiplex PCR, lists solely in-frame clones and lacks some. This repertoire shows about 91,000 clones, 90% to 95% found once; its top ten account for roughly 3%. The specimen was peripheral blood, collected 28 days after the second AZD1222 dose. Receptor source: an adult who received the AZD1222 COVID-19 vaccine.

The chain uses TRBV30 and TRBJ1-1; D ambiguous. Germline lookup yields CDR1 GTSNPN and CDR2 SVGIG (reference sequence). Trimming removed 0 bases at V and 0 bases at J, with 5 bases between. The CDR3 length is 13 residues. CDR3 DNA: TGTGCCTGGAGTGTAAATCTGAACACTGAAGCTTTCTTT. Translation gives CAWSVNLNTEAFF.

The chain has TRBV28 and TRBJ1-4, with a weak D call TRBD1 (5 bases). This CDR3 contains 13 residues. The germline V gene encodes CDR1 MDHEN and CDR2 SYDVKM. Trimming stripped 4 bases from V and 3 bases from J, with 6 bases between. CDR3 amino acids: CASSWGSNEKLFF. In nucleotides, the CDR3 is TGTGCCAGCAGTTGGGGGTCTAATGAAAAACTGTTTTTT.

CDR3 loop: CASSLAIGGQQPQHF. CDR3 in DNA: TGCGCCAGCAGCTTGGCTATTGGGGGGCAACAGCCCCAGCATTTT. The chain joins TRBV5-1 to TRBJ1-5; D perhaps matches TRBD1 (6 bases). The CDR3 covers 15 residues. Looked up from germline, CDR1 is SGHRS and CDR2 is YFSETQ. V was cut by 0 bases and J by 7 bases, with 14 bases left in between.

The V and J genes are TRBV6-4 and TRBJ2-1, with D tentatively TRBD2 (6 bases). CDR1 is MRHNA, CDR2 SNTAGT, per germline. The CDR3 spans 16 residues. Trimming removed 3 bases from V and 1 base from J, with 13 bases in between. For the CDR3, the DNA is TGTGCCAGCAGTGAGGCGGGGACGGGGTCCTACAATGAGCAGTTCTTC. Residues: CASSEAGTGSYNEQFF.

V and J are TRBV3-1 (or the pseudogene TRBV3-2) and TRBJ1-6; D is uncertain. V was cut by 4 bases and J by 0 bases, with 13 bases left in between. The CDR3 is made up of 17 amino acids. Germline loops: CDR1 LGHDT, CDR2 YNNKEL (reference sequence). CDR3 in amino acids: CASSPQLGSSYNSPLHF. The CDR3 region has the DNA TGTGCCAGCAGCCCTCAGTTAGGGAGCTCCTATAATTCACCCCTCCACTTT.

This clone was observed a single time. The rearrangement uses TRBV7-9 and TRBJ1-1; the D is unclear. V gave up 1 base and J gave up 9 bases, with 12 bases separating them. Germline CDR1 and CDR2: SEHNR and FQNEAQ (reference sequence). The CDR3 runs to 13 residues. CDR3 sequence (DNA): TGTGCCAGCAGCTTAGAGGCCAAAAGGAAAGCTTTCTTT. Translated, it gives CASSLEAKRKAFF.

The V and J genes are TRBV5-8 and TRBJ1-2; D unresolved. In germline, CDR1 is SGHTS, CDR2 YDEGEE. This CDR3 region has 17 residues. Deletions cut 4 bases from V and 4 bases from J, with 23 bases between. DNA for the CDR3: TGTGCCAGCAGCCCCGGACTGATAACTTCTTACCTCTATGGCTACACCTTC. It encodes CASSPGLITSYLYGYTF. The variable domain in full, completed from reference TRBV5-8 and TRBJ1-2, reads EAGVTQSPTHLIKTRGQQATLRCSPISGHTSVYWYQQALGLGLQFLLWYDEGEERNRGNFPPRFSGRQFPNYSSELNVNALELEDSALYLCASSPGLITSYLYGYTFGSGTRLTVV.

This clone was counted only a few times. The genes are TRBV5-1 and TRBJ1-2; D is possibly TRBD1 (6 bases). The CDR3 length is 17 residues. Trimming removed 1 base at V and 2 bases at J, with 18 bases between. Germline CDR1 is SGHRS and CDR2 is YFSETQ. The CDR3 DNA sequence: TGCGCCAGCAGCTTGCCAGGGGAATCTGGCCTAAACTATGGCTACACCTTC. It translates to CASSLPGESGLNYGYTF.

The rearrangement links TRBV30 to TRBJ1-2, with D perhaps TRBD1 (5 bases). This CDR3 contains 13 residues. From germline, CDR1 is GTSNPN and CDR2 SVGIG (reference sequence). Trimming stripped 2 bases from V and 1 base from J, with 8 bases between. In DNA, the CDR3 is TGTGCCTGGAGTTCCGACAGTAACTATGGCTACACCTTC. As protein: CAWSSDSNYGYTF. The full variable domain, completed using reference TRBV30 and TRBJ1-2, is SQTIHQWPATLVQPVGSPLSLECTVEGTSNPNLYWYRQAAGRGLQLLFYSVGIGQISSEVPQNLSASRPQDRQFILSSKKLLLSDSGFYLCAWSSDSNYGYTFGSGTRLTVV.

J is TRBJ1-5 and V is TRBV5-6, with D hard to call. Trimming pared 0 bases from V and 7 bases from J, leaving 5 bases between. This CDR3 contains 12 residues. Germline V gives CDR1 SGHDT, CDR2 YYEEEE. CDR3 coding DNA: TGTGCCAGCAGCTTGGGACGACAGCCCCAGCATTTT. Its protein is CASSLGRQPQHF.

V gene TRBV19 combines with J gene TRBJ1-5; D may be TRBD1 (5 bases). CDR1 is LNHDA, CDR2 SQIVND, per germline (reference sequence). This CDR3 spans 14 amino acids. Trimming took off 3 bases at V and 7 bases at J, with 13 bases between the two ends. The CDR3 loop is CASSINSGGQPQHF. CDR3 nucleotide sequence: TGTGCCAGTAGTATTAATTCTGGGGGGCAGCCCCAGCATTTT.

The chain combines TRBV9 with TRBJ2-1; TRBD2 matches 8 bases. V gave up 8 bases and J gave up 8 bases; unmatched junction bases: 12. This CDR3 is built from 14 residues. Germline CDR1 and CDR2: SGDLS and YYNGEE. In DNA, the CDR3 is TGTGCCAGACTCGCCGGGGGGGCCATGGATGAGCAGTTCTTC. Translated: CARLAGGAMDEQFF.

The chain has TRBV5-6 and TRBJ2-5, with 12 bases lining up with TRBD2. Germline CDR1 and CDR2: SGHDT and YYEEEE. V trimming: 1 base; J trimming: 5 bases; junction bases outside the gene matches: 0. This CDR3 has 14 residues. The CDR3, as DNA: TGTGCCAGCAGCTTGACTAGCGGGGGGGAGACCCAGTACTTC. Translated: CASSLTSGGETQYF.

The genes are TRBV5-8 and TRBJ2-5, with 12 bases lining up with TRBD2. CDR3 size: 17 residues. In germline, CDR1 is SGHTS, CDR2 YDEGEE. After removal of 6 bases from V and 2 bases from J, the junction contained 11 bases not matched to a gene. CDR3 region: CASTRRLAGGQQETQYF. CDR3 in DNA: TGTGCCAGCACCAGGCGGCTAGCGGGGGGGCAACAAGAGACCCAGTACTTC.

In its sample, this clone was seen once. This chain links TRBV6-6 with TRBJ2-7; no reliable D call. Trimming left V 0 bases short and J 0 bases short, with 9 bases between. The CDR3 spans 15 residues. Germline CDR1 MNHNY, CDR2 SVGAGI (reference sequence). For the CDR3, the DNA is TGTGCCAGCAGTTACTCCATGACATACTCCTACGAGCAGTACTTC. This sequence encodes CASSYSMTYSYEQYF.

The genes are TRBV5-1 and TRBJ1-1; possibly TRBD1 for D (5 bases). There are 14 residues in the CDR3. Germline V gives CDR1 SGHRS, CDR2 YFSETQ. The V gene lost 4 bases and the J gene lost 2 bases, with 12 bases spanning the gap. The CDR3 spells CASSPGRLNTEAFF. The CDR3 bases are TGCGCCAGCAGCCCGGGACGGCTTAACACTGAAGCTTTCTTT.

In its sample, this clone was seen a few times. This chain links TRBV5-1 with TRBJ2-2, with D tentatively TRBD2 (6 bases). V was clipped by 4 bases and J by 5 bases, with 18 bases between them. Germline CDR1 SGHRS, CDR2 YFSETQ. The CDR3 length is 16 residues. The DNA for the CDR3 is TGCGCCAGCAGCGGAGGGACCCTAACGGATACCGGGGAGCTGTTTTTT. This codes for CASSGGTLTDTGELFF.

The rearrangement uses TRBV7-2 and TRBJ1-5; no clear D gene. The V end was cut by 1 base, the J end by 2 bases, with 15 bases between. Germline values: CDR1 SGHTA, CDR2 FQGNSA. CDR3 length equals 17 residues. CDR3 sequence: CASSLEWAEGGNQPQHF. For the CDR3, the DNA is TGTGCCAGCAGCTTAGAGTGGGCAGAGGGTGGCAATCAGCCCCAGCATTTT.